This note documents a single TCR beta chain sequence. This entry is derived from a study of early T cells in non-severe SARS-CoV-2 infection. TCRdb used MiXCR to reprocess the 5' RACE reads, holding one entry per CDR3 protein. Of more than 50,000 distinct CDR3 sequences detected, over 9.5% appear once; the ten largest clones hold about 5%. The CDR3 is 14 amino acids. The V gene end was trimmed by 4 bases and the J gene end by 10 bases; junction bases not matched to a gene: 9. Germline CDR1 reads LGHDT; CDR2 reads YNNKEL (reference sequence). The chain couples TRBV3-1 to TRBJ2-1; 8 bases map to TRBD2. The specimen sequenced was whole blood. The receptor was derived from an adult who was a healthcare worker with PCR-confirmed SARS-CoV-2 infection or an uninfected control (not recorded which). In DNA, the CDR3 is TGTGCCAGCAGCCTGACTAGCGCGGTGAGGGAGCAGTTCTTC. Residues: CASSLTSAVREQFF.